One and the same sample provided the 2 T cell receptor beta chains below, sequenced in a study of neurological immune-mediated disorders. TCRdb ran MiXCR on the 5' RACE reads and lists one entry per CDR3 protein. The table shows about 55,000 distinct CDR3 sequences, with 3% to 4.5% occurring only once. Sequencing was done on a sample of PBMCs. These receptors all stem from a man aged 55 to 70 with multiple sclerosis.

This clonotype came up many times. This chain links TRBV6-1 with TRBJ2-7; no clear D. Germline CDR1 reads MNHNS; CDR2 reads SASEGT. This CDR3 region has 11 residues. V was trimmed by 0 bases and J by 6 bases, leaving 3 bases between them. The chain's CDR3 is CASSEAVEQYF. The CDR3 nucleotides read TGTGCCAGCAGTGAAGCGGTCGAGCAGTACTTC.

Many counts were recorded for this clonotype. V gene TRBV20-1 combines with J gene TRBJ2-5; 8 positions agree with TRBD2. CDR3 size: 16 residues. Germline V gives CDR1 DFQATT, CDR2 SNEGSKA (reference sequence). V shed 3 bases and J 5 bases; nucleotides not matched to a gene: 14. CDR3 in DNA: TGCAGTGCTAGCAGCGGGACTAGGGTACAAGGGGAGACCCAGTACTTC. Amino acids: CSASSGTRVQGETQYF.